The 18 T cell receptor beta chains below come from one sample, sequenced in a study of response to subunit inactivated influenza vaccine. TCRdb re-called the RT-PCR reads through MiXCR, storing one row per CDR3 protein. The repertoire holds 750,000 to 850,000 distinct CDR3 sequences, around 18% seen once, with approximately 10% in the top ten. The sequencing here drew on PBMCs from blood, taken more than 4 days after vaccination. These receptors were obtained from a man in his forties or fifties who received an inactivated influenza vaccine.

On this clonotype itself: A read error may be the cause here, since a much bigger clone is one base away. This chain joins TRBV12-3 or TRBV12-4 and TRBJ2-2; TRBD2 agrees at 7 bases. V was pared by 7 bases and J by 7 bases, with 12 bases of the junction left unmatched. This CDR3 comprises 15 residues. The CDR3 here is CASIKLGRESGELFF. As DNA, the CDR3 is TGTGCCAGCATAAAACTAGGGAGGGAGAGCGGGGAGCTGTTTTTT.

Here the CDR3 DNA reads TGTGCCAGCAGCCCTCACACAGGGTGGGGGGCCAACGTCCTGACTTTC. Its protein is CASSPHTGWGANVLTF. The V gene is TRBV12-3 or TRBV12-4, the J gene TRBJ2-6; tentative D call: TRBD1 (6 bases). The CDR3 length is 16 residues. The V end was cut by 6 bases, the J end by 4 bases, with 16 bases between.

This clonotype was counted a few times. The V call is TRBV20-1, the J call TRBJ2-6; D is ambiguous. Germline assignment: CDR1 DFQATT and CDR2 SNEGSKA (reference sequence). The CDR3 is 15 amino acids. V was shortened by 1 base and J by 4 bases, with 11 bases between the two germline ends. This chain's CDR3 is CSARAASSGANVLTF. CDR3 DNA: TGCAGTGCTAGAGCGGCATCTTCAGGGGCCAACGTCCTGACTTTC.

The V gene is TRBV4-3, the J gene TRBJ2-1, with 13 bases aligning to TRBD2. CDR3 size: 17 residues. With V trimmed by 0 bases and J by 9 bases, 8 bases remained unmatched. In germline, CDR1 is LGHNA, CDR2 YSLEER. The CDR3 sequence: CASSQDLTSGRDGEQFF. The CDR3 DNA sequence: TGCGCCAGCAGCCAAGACCTCACTAGCGGGAGGGATGGTGAGCAGTTCTTC.

The chain has TRBV5-1 and TRBJ2-7, with TRBD2 identical over 7 bases. This CDR3 contains 16 residues. The germline gives CDR1 SGHRS, CDR2 YFSETQ. The ends lost 0 bases at V and 5 bases at J; junction bases unmatched: 11. The CDR3 DNA reads as TGCGCCAGCAGCTTGGCACTTGGCGGGGGTCGCAACGAGCAGTACTTC. Amino acids: CASSLALGGGRNEQYF.

There are a few counts of this clonotype. The genes are TRBV21-1 and TRBJ2-3; the DNA was not compared with TRBD2, the D call given in the table. TRBV21-1 is tagged as a pseudogene. The CDR3 sequence is 15 residues long. The CDR3 loop reads CASSKGWVLRQDVYF. The CDR3 region has the DNA TGTGCCAGCAGCAAAGGATGGGTCCTCCGCCAAGATGTGTATTTT.

This clonotype was detected a few times. J is TRBJ2-7 and V is TRBV5-1; maybe TRBD1 (5 bases). V was trimmed by 4 bases and J by 2 bases, leaving 13 bases between them. The CDR3 contains 14 residues. The germline V gene encodes CDR1 SGHRS and CDR2 YFSETQ. The CDR3: CASSLLQAAYEQYF. For the CDR3, the DNA is TGCGCCAGCAGCCTATTACAGGCCGCCTACGAGCAGTACTTC.

This clonotype was recorded a few times. The chain employs TRBV21-1 and TRBJ2-3. TRBV21-1 is listed as a pseudogene. The CDR3 has 14 residues. The CDR3 is CASSKKKVPDTQYF. In nucleotides, the CDR3 is TGTGCCAGCAGCAAAAAGAAGGTCCCAGATACGCAGTATTTT.

CDR3 DNA sequence: TGTGCCAGCAGCTTCGTCGGGACAGGGATCTCCTACAATGAGCAGTTCTTC. This sequence encodes CASSFVGTGISYNEQFF. V and J are TRBV7-6 and TRBJ2-1, with 9 positions matching TRBD1. The J segment lost 0 bases and the V segment lost 3 bases, leaving 6 bases of the junction unmatched. The CDR3 totals 17 residues. Germline V gene sequence: CDR1 SGHVS, CDR2 FNYEAQ.

The chain links TRBV4-2 to TRBJ1-4, with 10 bases that match TRBD1. The germline V gene encodes CDR1 LGHNA and CDR2 YNFKEQ. CDR3 length: 16 residues. Trimming took 3 bases from V and 4 from J; bases not matched to a gene: 5. The CDR3 DNA follows: TGTGCCAGCAGCCATCCCGGGACAGGGGATAATGAAAAACTGTTTTTT. It encodes CASSHPGTGDNEKLFF.

The chain has TRBV29-1 and TRBJ2-1; 8 nucleotides match TRBD2. This CDR3 spans 15 amino acids. Per the germline V gene, CDR1 is SQVTM and CDR2 is ANQGSEA. The trim removed 6 bases at V and 1 base at J, leaving 8 bases unmatched. As DNA, the CDR3 is TGCAGCGTCCCGGGACTAGTCTCATCCTACAATGAGCAGTTCTTC. Protein product: CSVPGLVSSYNEQFF.

The chain has TRBV28 and TRBJ1-5; 7 bases align to TRBD1. Trimming cost V 7 bases and J 7 bases; bases outside gene matches: 10. Germline lookup yields CDR1 MDHEN and CDR2 SYDVKM. This CDR3 contains 14 residues. In DNA, the CDR3 is TGTGCCAGCACCACCACAGGGGAGGGACAGCCCCAGCATTTT. Protein product: CASTTTGEGQPQHF.

This CDR3 reads CASSQVAGGRKTQYF. In nucleotides, the CDR3 is TGTGCCAGCAGCCAAGTTGCGGGAGGGCGAAAGACCCAGTACTTC. J is TRBJ2-5 and V is TRBV14; 9 bases fit TRBD2. Germline V gene lookup returns CDR1 SGHDN and CDR2 FVKESK. With V trimmed by 1 base and J by 6 bases, 6 bases remained unmatched. This CDR3 comprises 15 residues. Combining the CDR3 with reference TRBV14 and TRBJ2-5 gives the whole variable domain EAGVTQFPSHSVIEKGQTVTLRCDPISGHDNLYWYRRVMGKEIKFLLHFVKESKQDESGMPNNRFLAERTGGTYSTLKVQPAELEDSGVYFCASSQVAGGRKTQYFGPGTRLLVL.

This clonotype appeared a few times. The gene calls are TRBV20-1 and TRBJ2-5, with 9 bases identical to TRBD2. J gave up 0 bases and V 4 bases, and 6 bases lay outside the gene matches. This CDR3 contains 15 residues. CDR1 is DFQATT and CDR2 is SNEGSKA in the germline V gene (reference sequence). CDR3 residues: CSATPLAGNQETQYF. CDR3 bases: TGCAGTGCTACCCCGCTAGCGGGGAACCAAGAGACCCAGTACTTC.

This clonotype was counted only a few times. The chain links TRBV20-1 to TRBJ2-5; 9 bases map to TRBD2. The V segment lost 5 bases and the J segment 5 bases; nucleotides outside the gene matches: 9. This CDR3 is built from 14 residues. Germline V lookup: CDR1 DFQATT, CDR2 SNEGSKA (reference sequence). CDR3 amino acids: CSAPPSGTGETQYF. DNA for the CDR3: TGCAGTGCTCCTCCTAGCGGGACTGGGGAGACCCAGTACTTC.

This clonotype was counted ten times or more. The rearrangement joins TRBV12-3 or TRBV12-4 to TRBJ1-5, with D hard to call. The V end was cut by 6 bases, the J end by 0 bases, with 6 bases between. The CDR3 is made up of 13 amino acids. CDR3 sequence (DNA): TGTGCCAGCAGCTATACTAGCAATCAGCCCCAGCATTTT. It specifies CASSYTSNQPQHF.

This clonotype was counted only a few times. This chain links TRBV5-5 with TRBJ2-2; maybe TRBD1 (6 bases). V was cut by 4 bases and J by 0 bases, with 13 bases left in between. Germline V gene sequence: CDR1 SGHKS, CDR2 YYEKEE (reference sequence). This CDR3 comprises 16 residues. The CDR3 bases are TGTGCCAGCAGCCGTGGGGGACACGCGAACACCGGGGAGCTGTTTTTT. It translates to CASSRGGHANTGELFF.

The sample holds many counts of this clonotype. V is TRBV29-1 and J is TRBJ2-1; TRBD2 matches at 7 bases. The CDR3 loop spans 15 amino acids. Losses at the gene ends were 0 bases for V and 0 bases for J; bases not matched to a gene: 2. In germline, CDR1 is SQVTM, CDR2 ANQGSEA. As DNA, the CDR3 is TGCAGCGTTGAAGATTCTAGCGGCTCCTACAATGAGCAGTTCTTC. It yields the protein CSVEDSSGSYNEQFF.